These 14 T cell receptor beta chains were sequenced from one sample in a study of T cells in localized non-small cell lung cancer. The assay was immunoSEQ multiplex PCR, and TCRdb's table has in-frame clones only and misses some. The sample shows 70,000 to 100,000 clones, under 95% of them seen only once. This material consisted of PBMCs, taken before any cancer treatment. Receptors originate from a woman aged 35-75 years with stage II squamous cell lung carcinoma.

The gene calls are TRBV11-2 and TRBJ1-4; perhaps TRBD1 as D (5 bases). The germline V and J ends were trimmed by 5 bases and 3 bases, with 10 bases remaining between them. The CDR3 consists of 14 residues. The V gene's germline CDR1 is SGHAT and CDR2 FQNNGV. The CDR3 nucleotides are TGTGCCAGCAGCCCGACAGCCCCTAATGAAAAACTGTTTTTT. This gives the protein CASSPTAPNEKLFF.

The V call is TRBV19, the J call TRBJ1-1; no definite D call. Germline assignment: CDR1 LNHDA and CDR2 SQIVND (reference sequence). Deletions cut 7 bases from V and 4 bases from J, with 13 bases between. The CDR3 spans 13 residues. CDR3 sequence: CASTRGLSTEAFF. The CDR3 DNA is TGTGCCAGTACGCGGGGTTTAAGCACTGAAGCTTTCTTT.

CDR3 sequence reads: CASSYRTSTDTQYF. The CDR3 DNA reads as TGTGCCAGCAGTTACCGGACTAGCACAGATACGCAGTATTTT. The chain has TRBV6-5 and TRBJ2-3, with D possibly TRBD2 on 5 matching bases. V lost 2 bases and J lost 0, with 6 bases in between. From germline, CDR1 is MNHEY and CDR2 SVGAGI. The CDR3 spans 14 residues.

V gene TRBV19 combines with J gene TRBJ1-2; D gene ambiguous. Trimming pared 4 bases from V and 2 bases from J, leaving 20 bases between. CDR3 length equals 17 residues. Germline CDR1 reads LNHDA; CDR2 reads SQIVND (reference sequence). CDR3: CASSTESSLYLNYGYTF. The CDR3, as DNA: TGTGCCAGTAGTACAGAGTCCTCTCTGTATTTGAACTATGGCTACACCTTC.

The chain combines TRBV5-4 with TRBJ2-3, with TRBD2 as a possible D gene (5 bases). V lost 5 bases and J 1 base, leaving 11 bases between the germline ends. This CDR3 has 14 residues. CDR1 is SGHNT, CDR2 YYREEE, per germline (reference sequence). In nucleotides, the CDR3 is TGTGCCAGCAGAGATGCGGGCCGCACAGATACGCAGTATTTT. As protein: CASRDAGRTDTQYF.

This clone has a single count. The identical CDR3 is also encoded by other nucleotide sequences in the sample. The rearrangement uses TRBV28 and TRBJ1-2, with D maybe TRBD1 (5 bases). The germline CDR1 and CDR2 sequences are MDHEN and SYDVKM. This CDR3 spans 16 amino acids. Deletions cut 4 bases from V and 2 bases from J, with 17 bases between. The CDR3 loop is CASSSTRQGPNYGYTF. In nucleotides, the CDR3 is TGTGCCAGCAGTTCTACGCGGCAGGGACCAAACTATGGCTACACCTTC.

In this sample, this clone turned up once. The chain couples TRBV5-1 to TRBJ2-5; 7 bases are a match to TRBD1. V lost 2 bases to trimming and J lost 3 bases; unmatched junction nucleotides: 7. This CDR3 spans 15 amino acids. CDR1 and CDR2 from the germline V gene are SGHRS and YFSETQ. The CDR3 DNA reads as TGCGCCAGCAGCTTTGAGGGACAGAGAAAAGAGACCCAGTACTTC. It is translated as CASSFEGQRKETQYF.

J is TRBJ1-2 and V is TRBV5-4; 8 bases fit TRBD1. With V trimmed by 4 bases and J by 8 bases, 7 bases remained unmatched. This CDR3 has 13 amino acids. Looked up from germline, CDR1 is SGHNT and CDR2 is YYREEE (reference sequence). This CDR3 reads CASSSLDRGGYTF. The CDR3 coding sequence is TGTGCCAGCAGCAGCCTCGACAGGGGCGGCTACACCTTC.

Remarks on this clone: At the DNA level, this CDR3 is encoded by other sequences in the same sample as well. As DNA, the CDR3 is TGCAGCGTTGAAGGCGAGTCAGGACTAGCGTTTGTCGATGAGCAGTTCTTC. It encodes CSVEGESGLAFVDEQFF. V is TRBV29-1 and J is TRBJ2-1; TRBD2 aligns across 9 bases. This CDR3 has 17 residues. Germline V lookup: CDR1 SQVTM, CDR2 ANQGSEA. V was clipped by 1 base and J by 8 bases; unmatched bases: 15.

This chain connects TRBV6-4 to TRBJ2-1; D is undetermined. CDR1 is MRHNA and CDR2 is SNTAGT in the germline V gene. Between the trimmed V and J ends, which lost 0 bases and 5 bases, there was a span of 8 bases. The CDR3 runs to 14 residues. CDR3 sequence reads: CASSDSPVHNEQFF. The CDR3 DNA sequence: TGTGCCAGCAGTGACTCTCCCGTCCACAATGAGCAGTTCTTC.

This clone was recorded a few times. The chain employs TRBV5-8 and TRBJ1-2; TRBD1 matches 10 bases. Germline CDR1 and CDR2: SGHTS and YDEGEE. The CDR3 is 16 amino acids. V dropped 2 bases and J dropped 8; count of bases not matched to a gene: 12. The CDR3 loop is CASSLYTGTGDDGYTF. DNA for the CDR3: TGTGCCAGCAGCTTATACACCGGGACAGGGGATGACGGCTACACCTTC. The full variable domain, in which reference TRBV5-8 and TRBJ1-2 provide the parts outside the CDR3, is EAGVTQSPTHLIKTRGQQATLRCSPISGHTSVYWYQQALGLGLQFLLWYDEGEERNRGNFPPRFSGRQFPNYSSELNVNALELEDSALYLCASSLYTGTGDDGYTFGSGTRLTVV.

The V and J genes are TRBV5-4 and TRBJ2-6; 8 bases are a match to TRBD1. Trimming at V came to 4 bases and at J to 4 bases, leaving 10 bases not matched to a gene. Per germline, CDR1 SGHNT and CDR2 YYREEE (reference sequence). This CDR3 contains 17 residues. CDR3 in amino acids: CASSRLGQGSGANVLTF. CDR3 coding DNA: TGTGCCAGCAGCCGCCTTGGACAGGGCTCAGGGGCCAACGTCCTGACTTTC.

This rearrangement joins TRBV30 to TRBJ1-2, with TRBD1 as a possible D gene (6 bases). CDR1 and CDR2 (germline): GTSNPN, SVGIG (reference sequence). Trimming stripped 2 bases from V and 5 bases from J, with 15 bases between. The CDR3 has 14 residues. CDR3 sequence: CAWSPWGPTYGYTF. The CDR3 coding sequence is TGTGCCTGGAGTCCCTGGGGGCCTACTTATGGCTACACCTTC.

This clone was counted once. This chain uses TRBV2 with TRBJ2-5; either TRBD1 or TRBD2 may fit D (5 bases each). CDR1 and CDR2 (germline): SNHLY, FYNNEI. V lost 3 bases and J 5 bases, leaving 13 bases between the germline ends. This CDR3 comprises 14 residues. CDR3 DNA sequence: TGTGCCAGCAGTGATGCCGGGGCCAGGGAGACCCAGTACTTC. The encoded protein is CASSDAGARETQYF.